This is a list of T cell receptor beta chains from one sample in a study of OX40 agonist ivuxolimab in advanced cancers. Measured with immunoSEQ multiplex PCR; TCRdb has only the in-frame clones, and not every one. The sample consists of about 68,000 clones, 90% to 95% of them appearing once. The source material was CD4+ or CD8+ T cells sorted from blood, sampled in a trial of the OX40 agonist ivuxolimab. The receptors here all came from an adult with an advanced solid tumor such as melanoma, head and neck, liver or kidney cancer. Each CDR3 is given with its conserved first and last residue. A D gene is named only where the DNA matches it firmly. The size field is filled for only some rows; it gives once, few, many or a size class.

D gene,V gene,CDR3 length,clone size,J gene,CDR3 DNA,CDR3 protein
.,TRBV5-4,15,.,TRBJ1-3,TGTGCCAGCGGACCTGTAGGGGCCCCTGGAAACACCATATATTTT,CASGPVGAPGNTIYF
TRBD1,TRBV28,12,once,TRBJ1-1,TGTGCCAGCAGTCTAAAGACAGGGGGAGCTTTCTTT,CASSLKTGGAFF
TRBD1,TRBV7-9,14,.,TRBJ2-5,TGTGCCAGCAGCTCGGGACAGGGTCTGGAGACCCAGTACTTC,CASSSGQGLETQYF
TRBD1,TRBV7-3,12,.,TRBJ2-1,TGTGCCAGCAGCCATACAGGGGGTGACCTGTTCTTC,CASSHTGGDLFF
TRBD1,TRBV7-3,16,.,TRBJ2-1,TGTGCCAGCAGCTTCAAGGACAGGGGGCCCTACAATGAGCAGTTCTTC,CASSFKDRGPYNEQFF
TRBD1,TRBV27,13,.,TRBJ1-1,TGTGCCACCTGGGACAGGGGCCTCACTGAAGCTTTCTTT,CATWDRGLTEAFF
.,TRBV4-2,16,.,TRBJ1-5,TGTGCCAGCAGCCAACCCGGGCAGGGAAAAGGGCAGCCCCAGCATTTT,CASSQPGQGKGQPQHF
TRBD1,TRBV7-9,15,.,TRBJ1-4,TGTGCCAGCAGCAACCCGGGACAGCTTTATGAAAAACTGTTTTTT,CASSNPGQLYEKLFF
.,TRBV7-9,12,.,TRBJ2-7,TGTGCCAGCAGATCCGGGGAGTACGAGCAGTACTTC,CASRSGEYEQYF
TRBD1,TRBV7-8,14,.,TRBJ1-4,TGTGCCAGCAGCTTAGTACAGGGGCATGAAAAACTGTTTTTT,CASSLVQGHEKLFF
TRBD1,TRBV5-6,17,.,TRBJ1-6,TGTGCCAGCAGCGCCTTGACAGGGGCGGCCTATAATTCACCCCTCCACTTT,CASSALTGAAYNSPLHF
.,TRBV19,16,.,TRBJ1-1,TGTGCCAGTAGTATAGCGTTTACGGGACATTCCACTGAAGCTTTCTTT,CASSIAFTGHSTEAFF
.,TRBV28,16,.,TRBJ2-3,TGTGCCAGCAGTTTAGAAGGGGGGCCGATAACAGATACGCAGTATTTT,CASSLEGGPITDTQYF
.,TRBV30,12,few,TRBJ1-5,TGTGCCTGGAGTGAAGGGAATCAGCCCCAGCATTTT,CAWSEGNQPQHF
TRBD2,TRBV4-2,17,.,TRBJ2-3,TGTGCCAGCAGCCAAGGAGCACTAGCGGGGGTTCTGGATACGCAGTATTTT,CASSQGALAGVLDTQYF
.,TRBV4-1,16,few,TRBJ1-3,TGCGCCAGCAGCCTCAGCAGGGAGAGCTCTGGAAACACCATATATTTT,CASSLSRESSGNTIYF
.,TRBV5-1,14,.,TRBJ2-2,TGCGCCAGCAGCTTAGAAGGGAACACCGGGGAGCTGTTTTTT,CASSLEGNTGELFF
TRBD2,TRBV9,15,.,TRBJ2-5,TGTGCCAGCAGCGTAGGGACTAGCGCTGGGGAGACCCAGTACTTC,CASSVGTSAGETQYF
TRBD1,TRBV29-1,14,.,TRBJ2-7,TGCAGCGTTGTTTCCGGACAGGGCCGCGGCGAGCAGTACTTC,CSVVSGQGRGEQYF
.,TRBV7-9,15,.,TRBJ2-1,TGTGCCAGCAGCGGTGAGCCAAGCTCCTACAATGAGCAGTTCTTC,CASSGEPSSYNEQFF